The 11 T cell receptor beta chains reported below all come from one sample, sequenced in a study of molecular identifiers for immune sequencing clone quantification. TCRdb re-analysed the PCR reads in MiXCR, keeping a single row per CDR3 protein. The repertoire has 300,000 to 400,000 distinct CDR3 sequences, roughly a quarter of them found once; the top ten carry around 0.7%. Input material: naive CD8+ T cells from blood, with Jurkat cell RNA spiked in. The subset denotes: FACS-sorted CD8+CD4-CCR7+CD45RA+ naive T cells. These receptors originate from a human donor in good health. Some libraries in this study had Jurkat cell RNA spiked in.

Comment on this clonotype: A read error may be the cause here, since a much bigger clone is one base away. The gene calls are TRBV29-1 and TRBJ2-7; D possibly matches TRBD1 or TRBD2 (5 bases each). The CDR3 loop spans 15 amino acids. Between the trimmed V and J ends, which lost 2 bases and 4 bases, there was a span of 18 bases. The germline CDR1 and CDR2 sequences are SQVTM and ANQGSEA. The CDR3 DNA sequence: TGCAGCGTTGAAACCGGGGCAGGGTTGATGTACGAGCAGTACTTC. This translates into CSVETGAGLMYEQYF.

Comment on this clonotype: A much larger clone lies one base from this, so it may be a read error. The chain carries TRBV4-3 and TRBJ2-7, with D perhaps matching TRBD2 (7 bases). Germline lookup yields CDR1 LGHNA and CDR2 YSLEER. V was pared by 0 bases and J by 6 bases, with 12 bases between. The CDR3 sequence is 14 residues long. CDR3 DNA sequence: TGCGCCAGCAGCCAAGATAAGGGGGGGGGCGAGCAGTACTTC. Translated: CASSQDKGGGEQYF.

In this sample, this clonotype turned up a few times. The V gene is TRBV27, the J gene TRBJ2-3; 8 nucleotides line up with TRBD2. The CDR3 spans 16 residues. The ends lost 4 bases at V and 0 bases at J; junction bases unmatched: 6. Germline lookup yields CDR1 MNHEY and CDR2 SMNVEV (reference sequence). CDR3 coding DNA: TGTGCCAGCAGTTCGATAGCGGGATCTAGCACAGATACGCAGTATTTT. Its protein product is CASSSIAGSSTDTQYF.

This clonotype was recorded many times. V usage is TRBV29-1 and J usage is TRBJ2-3; 8 bases are shared with TRBD2. This CDR3 has 14 residues. Germline V gives CDR1 SQVTM, CDR2 ANQGSEA. The trim removed 3 bases at V and 4 bases at J, leaving 6 bases unmatched. The CDR3 is CSVEGTSLSDTQYF. For the CDR3, the DNA is TGCAGCGTTGAGGGGACTAGTTTGTCAGATACGCAGTATTTT.

With respect to this clonotype: The CDR3 does not close with the conserved phenylalanine or tryptophan, likely indicating a read error. The chain recombines TRBV4-3 with TRBJ2-1; tentative D call: TRBD1 (7 bases). The CDR3 totals 14 residues. The germline V and J ends were trimmed by 7 bases and 9 bases, with 19 bases remaining between them. In germline, CDR1 is LGHNA, CDR2 YSLEER. The DNA for the CDR3 is TGCGCCAGCACCCCGACAGGGAGGCTTGCTGAGCAGTTCCTC. It codes for CASTPTGRLAEQFL.

Many counts were recorded for this clonotype. This chain uses TRBV7-9 with TRBJ2-1, with D perhaps TRBD1 (5 bases). The CDR3 has 13 residues. Germline CDR1 reads SEHNR; CDR2 reads FQNEAQ (reference sequence). V gave up 6 bases and J gave up 4 bases, with 10 bases separating them. The CDR3 bases are TGTGCCAGCAGTCCGACAGCGTACAATGAGCAGTTCTTC. Translation gives CASSPTAYNEQFF.

This clonotype was observed at least ten times. The chain employs TRBV4-2 and TRBJ2-7, with D hard to call. Germline assignment: CDR1 LGHNA and CDR2 YNFKEQ. The V end was cut by 3 bases, the J end by 5 bases, with 11 bases between. This CDR3 is built from 13 residues. As DNA, the CDR3 is TGTGCCAGCAGCCAGGGGAACGGTCACGAGCAGTACTTC. Translation gives CASSQGNGHEQYF.

This chain joins TRBV28 and TRBJ1-1; the D is unclear. Trimming stripped 8 bases from V and 3 bases from J, with 19 bases between. Germline values: CDR1 MDHEN, CDR2 SYDVKM. This CDR3 comprises 15 residues. The CDR3 region is CASGSTTTLDTEAFF. Here the CDR3 DNA reads TGTGCCAGCGGATCTACAACTACCCTGGACACTGAAGCTTTCTTT.

The chain links TRBV30 to TRBJ2-7; 12 positions match TRBD2. Losses at the gene ends were 1 base for V and 2 bases for J; bases not matched to a gene: 3. The CDR3 loop spans 15 amino acids. Germline V gives CDR1 GTSNPN, CDR2 SVGIG (reference sequence). The CDR3 loop reads CAWSGLAGGPYEQYF. CDR3 bases: TGTGCCTGGAGTGGCCTAGCGGGGGGGCCCTACGAGCAGTACTTC. The full variable domain, its missing parts supplied by reference TRBV30 and TRBJ2-7, is SQTIHQWPATLVQPVGSPLSLECTVEGTSNPNLYWYRQAAGRGLQLLFYSVGIGQISSEVPQNLSASRPQDRQFILSSKKLLLSDSGFYLCAWSGLAGGPYEQYFGPGTRLTVT.

The chain couples TRBV7-2 to TRBJ2-3, with D hard to call. Germline V lookup: CDR1 SGHTA, CDR2 FQGNSA. This CDR3 has 16 amino acids. The V and J ends lost 3 bases and 5 bases respectively, with 18 bases between them. CDR3 coding DNA: TGTGCCAGCAGCTTCTTGAATTGGGTAGCAATAGATACGCAGTATTTT. Its translation: CASSFLNWVAIDTQYF.

This clonotype is a singleton in its sample. This rearrangement joins TRBV5-1 to TRBJ1-1; D remains unclear. V shed 0 bases and J shed 4 bases, with 7 bases lying between them. CDR1 is SGHRS and CDR2 is YFSETQ in the germline V gene. The CDR3 totals 13 residues. The CDR3 DNA reads TGCGCCAGCAGCTTGGCCGTAAGCACTGAAGCTTTCTTT. The encoded protein is CASSLAVSTEAFF.